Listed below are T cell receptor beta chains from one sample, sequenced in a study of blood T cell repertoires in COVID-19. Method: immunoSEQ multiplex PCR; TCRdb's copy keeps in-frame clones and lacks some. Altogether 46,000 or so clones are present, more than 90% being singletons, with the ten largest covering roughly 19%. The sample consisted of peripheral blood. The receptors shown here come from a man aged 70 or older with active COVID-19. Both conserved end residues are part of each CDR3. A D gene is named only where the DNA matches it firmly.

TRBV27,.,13,CASRGHHSYEQYF
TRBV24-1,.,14,CATSRGHSQETQYF
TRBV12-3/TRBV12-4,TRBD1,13,CASSRTGTREQYF
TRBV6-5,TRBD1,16,CASSYPRQGGNYGYTF
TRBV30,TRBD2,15,CAWSTAGGPWETQYF
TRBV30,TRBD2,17,CAWSLTRTSGRADEQFF
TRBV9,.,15,CASQEGAALSGELFF
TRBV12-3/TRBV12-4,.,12,CASSFGVETQYF
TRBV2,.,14,CASSGAGWREKLFF
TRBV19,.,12,CASSIRDTKLFF
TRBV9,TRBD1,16,CASSDPGTGNQETQYF
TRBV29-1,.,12,CSIEEPYTEAFF
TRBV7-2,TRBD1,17,CASRPGTGARWQETQYF
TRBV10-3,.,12,CAISEEGYEQYF
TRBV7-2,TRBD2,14,CASSWTRAASEQYF
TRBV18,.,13,CASSPGHFPVLTF
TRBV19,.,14,CASIGLGQTRGYTF
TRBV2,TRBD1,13,CASSDPRQGGYTF
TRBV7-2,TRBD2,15,CASSSGSGRPYEQYF
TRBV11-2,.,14,CASSLGGYGTEAFF